These T cell receptor beta chains were read from a single sample in a study of T cell responses to AZD1222 COVID-19 vaccine. The data were produced by immunoSEQ multiplex PCR, yet TCRdb's version contains in-frame clones alone and is incomplete. The data contain 150,000 to 200,000 clones, roughly 93% of them singletons. Specimen: peripheral blood, collected on day 0 of AZD1222 vaccination. Source of these receptors: an adult in good health. Both conserved end residues are part of each CDR3. The D gene is left open where the match is weak. For some rows the clone size is stated as once, few or many, or as a class when expanded; others skip it.

j_gene,d_gene,v_gene,abundance,CDR3nt,CDR3aa
TRBJ1-2,TRBD1,TRBV6-5,once,TGTGCCAGCAGTTCCACCACTACACAGGGGGTCTATGGCTACACCTTC,CASSSTTTQGVYGYTF
TRBJ2-7,TRBD2,TRBV7-9,once,TGTGCCAGCAGCTTAGGGACTAGCGGGATCTACGAGCAGTACTTC,CASSLGTSGIYEQYF
TRBJ2-5,TRBD2,TRBV19,NA,TGTGCCAGTAGTATAGGAGGAATTAGCGGGGCCCAAGAGACCCAGTACTTC,CASSIGGISGAQETQYF
TRBJ1-1,NA,TRBV7-9,once,TGTGCCAGCAGCTTAGGCACAGGTGAAGCTTTCTTT,CASSLGTGEAFF
TRBJ2-2,NA,TRBV19,NA,TGTGCCAGTAGTCCGGCGGGTTCCGGGGAGCTGTTTTTT,CASSPAGSGELFF
TRBJ2-7,NA,TRBV28,medium-sized,TGTGCCAGCAGTTTGATCCGGGGGTCCTACGAGCAGTACTTC,CASSLIRGSYEQYF
TRBJ1-5,NA,TRBV6-5,NA,TGTGCCAGCGGCCAGGGGTTCGGTCAGCCCCAGCATTTT,CASGQGFGQPQHF
TRBJ1-2,NA,TRBV18,NA,TGTGCCAGCTCACCAGACTATGGCTACACCTTC,CASSPDYGYTF
TRBJ2-1,TRBD2,TRBV6-4,NA,TGTGCCAGCAGTGAGGGCGGGGGGACTAACAATGAGCAGTTCTTC,CASSEGGGTNNEQFF
TRBJ1-5,TRBD1,TRBV6-1,NA,TGTGCCAGCAGTGAGTTCGGACAGGTTAGCAATCAGCCCCAGCATTTT,CASSEFGQVSNQPQHF
TRBJ2-1,NA,TRBV7-2,NA,TGTGCCAGCAGCTTACTAATCCACAATGAGCAGTTCTTC,CASSLLIHNEQFF
TRBJ1-3,TRBD1,TRBV19,NA,TGTGCCAGTAGTATGCAGGGGGGCTCTGGAAACACCATATATTTT,CASSMQGGSGNTIYF
TRBJ1-2,TRBD1,TRBV6-1,NA,TGTGCCAGCAGCCTGACAGGGAACTATGGCTACACCTTC,CASSLTGNYGYTF
TRBJ1-4,NA,TRBV4-1,NA,TGCGCCAGCAGCCAAGGCGATGAAAAACTGTTTTTT,CASSQGDEKLFF
TRBJ2-7,TRBD2,TRBV27,few,TGTGCCAGCAGTTTGGGCGGGGGGGTTTCCTACGAGCAGTACTTC,CASSLGGGVSYEQYF
TRBJ2-5,NA,TRBV27,NA,TGTGCCAGCAGTTCTGGACTGCCTGGGGGATCGACCCAGTACTTC,CASSSGLPGGSTQYF
TRBJ1-2,NA,TRBV10-2,NA,TGCGCCAGCAGCCTTCGACAGGTGGGGGCTGGAGGCTACACCTTC,CASSLRQVGAGGYTF
TRBJ2-1,NA,TRBV5-4,NA,TGTGCCAGCAGCCCCCCCTGGGGTAGCGGACAACAGTTCTTC,CASSPPWGSGQQFF
TRBJ2-3,TRBD2,TRBV18,NA,TGTGCCAGCTCACCGAATATAGCGGGAGCAAGTACAGATACGCAGTATTTT,CASSPNIAGASTDTQYF
TRBJ1-4,NA,TRBV28,NA,TGTGCCAGCAGTTTGACAGTAAATGAAAAACTGTTTTTT,CASSLTVNEKLFF
TRBJ1-5,TRBD1,TRBV27,NA,TGTGCCAGCAGTTCGGGACAGGGGGAACAGCCCCAGCATTTT,CASSSGQGEQPQHF
TRBJ2-7,TRBD1,TRBV27,NA,TGTGCCAGCAGGAGGGGGCCGAGGGCACACGAGCAGTACTTC,CASRRGPRAHEQYF
TRBJ1-1,NA,TRBV3-1/TRBV3-2,NA,TGTGCCAGCAGCCGTTATCCCATGAACACTGAAGCTTTCTTT,CASSRYPMNTEAFF
TRBJ1-1,NA,TRBV18,NA,TGTGCCAGCTCAAACCATTCGAACACTGAAGCTTTCTTT,CASSNHSNTEAFF
TRBJ2-2,NA,TRBV6-4,NA,TGTGCCAGCAGCCCCGACCGGGACGGGGAGCTGTTTTTT,CASSPDRDGELFF
TRBJ2-7,NA,TRBV5-3,once,TGTGCCAGAAGCTTGGCCAGGGGAAGCCACGAGCAGTACTTC,CARSLARGSHEQYF